This record covers a single TCR beta chain. Original analysis: The assay estimated nucleated cells by amplifying reference gene primers. Clones were sequenced by immunoSEQ multiplex PCR, and TCRdb holds only the in-frame ones, with some missing. That table furnishes V, J and clone size, whereas the DNA furnished D and trimming. Counted here are some 250,000 clones, approximately 82% occurring once; the ten biggest clones make up roughly 8.6%. The data were taken from a study of blood T cell repertoires in COVID-19. The specimen sequenced was peripheral blood. The origin of this receptor is a man aged 40-49 years with active or convalescent COVID-19.

This CDR3 is CASGLVLGTGEGETQYF. CDR3 coding DNA: TGTGCTAGTGGTTTGGTACTTGGGACAGGGGAAGGGGAGACCCAGTACTTC. The rearrangement uses TRBV12-5 and TRBJ2-5; 10 nucleotides match TRBD1. Unmatched junction bases numbered 9, after V lost 0 bases and J lost 5 bases. The V gene's germline CDR1 is LGHNT and CDR2 FRNRAP. The CDR3 loop spans 17 amino acids.